This T cell receptor beta chain was recovered during a study of T-cell memory formation after mild COVID-19. Study conclusions and caveats: Some responding clones appeared in pre-infection memory, suggesting cross-reactive memory joined.

In germline, CDR1 is SGDLS, CDR2 YYNGEE. The ends were cut back, 1 base at V and 9 bases at J, with 11 bases in the middle. The CDR3 covers 13 residues. Of note for this clonotype: The antigen remains undetermined.

TCRdb called the 5' RACE reads again in MiXCR, with one record for every CDR3 protein. In the table there are 470,000 or so distinct CDR3 sequences, roughly 25% of which are singletons. Sequenced material: PBMCs or a T cell subset sorted from them (not recorded which). J is TRBJ2-1 and V is TRBV9, with D possibly being TRBD2 (5 bases). This receptor was taken from an adult woman who had mild COVID-19 (a few samples of this study predate the infection). Cell type and time point are not known. The CDR3 sequence is CASSVSDSIEQFF. CDR3 nucleotides: TGTGCCAGCAGCGTATCGGACTCCATTGAGCAGTTCTTC.